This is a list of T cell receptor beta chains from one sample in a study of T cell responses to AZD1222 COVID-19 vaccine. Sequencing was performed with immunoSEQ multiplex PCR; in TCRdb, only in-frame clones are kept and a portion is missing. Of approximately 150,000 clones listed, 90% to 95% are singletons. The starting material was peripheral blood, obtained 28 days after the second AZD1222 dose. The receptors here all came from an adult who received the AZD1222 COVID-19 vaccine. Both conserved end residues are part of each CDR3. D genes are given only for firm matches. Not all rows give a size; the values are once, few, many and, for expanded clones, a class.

CDR3: CASSVVLKSNEQFF
DNA: TGTGCCAGCAGCGTAGTTTTAAAAAGCAATGAGCAGTTCTTC
D: -
J: TRBJ2-1
size: -
V: TRBV5-4

CDR3: CASSWTGGDSPLHF
DNA: TGTGCCAGCAGCTGGACAGGGGGTGATTCACCCCTCCACTTT
D: TRBD1
J: TRBJ1-6
size: -
V: TRBV5-5

CDR3: CASTGTSNGGTEAFF
DNA: TGTGCCAGCACCGGGACATCAAACGGGGGCACTGAAGCTTTCTTT
D: -
J: TRBJ1-1
size: -
V: TRBV28

CDR3: CASSSGLAGGPPSTDTQYF
DNA: TGCGCCAGCAGCTCGGGACTAGCGGGAGGGCCTCCTAGCACAGATACGCAGTATTTT
D: TRBD2
J: TRBJ2-3
size: -
V: TRBV5-1

CDR3: CASSSQGTSYEQYF
DNA: TGTGCCAGCAGTTCTCAGGGAACTTCCTACGAGCAGTACTTC
D: -
J: TRBJ2-7
size: -
V: TRBV27

CDR3: CSVVFRGGLGGYTF
DNA: TGCAGCGTTGTATTCAGGGGAGGGCTTGGGGGCTACACCTTC
D: -
J: TRBJ1-2
size: -
V: TRBV29-1

CDR3: CASSSTGSMNTEAFF
DNA: TGTGCCAGCAGCTCCACAGGGAGTATGAACACTGAAGCTTTCTTT
D: -
J: TRBJ1-1
size: -
V: TRBV6-5

CDR3: CATSPEGRDTGELFF
DNA: TGTGCCACCAGCCCTGAGGGGAGGGACACCGGGGAGCTGTTTTTT
D: TRBD2
J: TRBJ2-2
size: -
V: TRBV15

CDR3: CAISEGENRYEQYF
DNA: TGTGCCATCAGTGAGGGGGAGAATCGTTACGAGCAGTACTTC
D: -
J: TRBJ2-7
size: -
V: TRBV10-3

CDR3: CASGLAVDSEPPYEQYF
DNA: TGTGCTAGTGGTTTGGCTGTGGACAGCGAACCCCCCTACGAGCAGTACTTC
D: -
J: TRBJ2-7
size: -
V: TRBV12-5

CDR3: CASSGLLWDNEQFF
DNA: TGCGCCAGCAGCGGACTTCTCTGGGACAATGAGCAGTTCTTC
D: -
J: TRBJ2-1
size: -
V: TRBV10-1

CDR3: CATSGRQGAGDLYEQYF
DNA: TGTGCCACCAGTGGACGGCAAGGAGCGGGGGACCTCTACGAGCAGTACTTC
D: TRBD2
J: TRBJ2-7
size: -
V: TRBV24-1

CDR3: CSVIPPGGRDEQFF
DNA: TGCAGCGTTATCCCCCCGGGGGGTCGGGATGAGCAGTTCTTC
D: TRBD2
J: TRBJ2-1
size: -
V: TRBV29-1

CDR3: CASSPTRVRAGAIDTQYF
DNA: TGTGCCAGCAGCCCGACCCGTGTCCGAGCGGGAGCGATAGATACGCAGTATTTT
D: TRBD2
J: TRBJ2-3
size: -
V: TRBV11-2

CDR3: CASSHRGTVRSYNEQFF
DNA: TGTGCCAGCAGCCACCGGGGGACCGTCCGTTCCTACAATGAGCAGTTCTTC
D: -
J: TRBJ2-1
size: -
V: TRBV11-2

CDR3: CASSTVVRTTGYTF
DNA: TGTGCCAGCAGTACCGTCGTACGGACGACGGGCTACACCTTC
D: -
J: TRBJ1-2
size: -
V: TRBV6-5

CDR3: CASSLPGQGYNEQFF
DNA: TGTGCCAGCAGCCTACCGGGACAGGGGTACAATGAGCAGTTCTTC
D: TRBD1
J: TRBJ2-1
size: -
V: TRBV5-6

CDR3: CASSLDPSYEQYF
DNA: TGTGCCAGCAGCTTAGACCCCAGTTACGAGCAGTACTTC
D: -
J: TRBJ2-7
size: once
V: TRBV7-9

CDR3: CASSSTGVTDTQYF
DNA: TGTGCCAGCTCGTCGACTGGAGTCACAGATACGCAGTATTTT
D: -
J: TRBJ2-3
size: -
V: TRBV18

CDR3: CASSFPASGHNEQFF
DNA: TGTGCCAGCAGCTTCCCGGCGTCGGGACACAATGAGCAGTTCTTC
D: -
J: TRBJ2-1
size: -
V: TRBV5-4

CDR3: CASAESGANVLTF
DNA: TGTGCCAGCGCCGAATCTGGGGCCAACGTCCTGACTTTC
D: -
J: TRBJ2-6
size: once
V: TRBV3-1/TRBV3-2

CDR3: CASSPDMGRAYEQYF
DNA: TGTGCCAGCAGCCCGGACATGGGACGAGCCTACGAGCAGTACTTC
D: -
J: TRBJ2-7
size: -
V: TRBV7-2

CDR3: CATQQTGGSYNEQFF
DNA: TGTGCCACCCAACAAACCGGGGGATCCTACAATGAGCAGTTCTTC
D: -
J: TRBJ2-1
size: -
V: TRBV15

CDR3: CASSYSRGYEQYF
DNA: TGTGCCAGCAGTTACTCGAGGGGCTACGAGCAGTACTTC
D: -
J: TRBJ2-7
size: -
V: TRBV6-6

CDR3: CASSYSIGGAGELFF
DNA: TGTGCCAGCAGTTACTCGATCGGGGGGGCCGGGGAGCTGTTTTTT
D: TRBD2
J: TRBJ2-2
size: once
V: TRBV6-5

CDR3: CAGRTFGYTF
DNA: TGTGCCGGTAGGACCTTCGGCTACACCTTC
D: -
J: TRBJ1-2
size: -
V: TRBV6-5

CDR3: CASSQNVDTGGYTF
DNA: TGCGCCAGCAGCCAAAATGTAGACACAGGTGGCTACACCTTC
D: -
J: TRBJ1-2
size: -
V: TRBV4-3

CDR3: CASSYGRGENEQFF
DNA: TGTGCCAGCAGTTACGGTAGGGGGGAAAATGAGCAGTTCTTC
D: -
J: TRBJ2-1
size: -
V: TRBV6-5

CDR3: CASSLGGFEDGYTF
DNA: TGCGCCAGCAGCTTGGGGGGATTTGAAGATGGCTACACCTTC
D: -
J: TRBJ1-2
size: few
V: TRBV5-1

CDR3: CASSYGGTDTQYF
DNA: TGTGCCAGCAGTTATGGGGGGACAGATACGCAGTATTTT
D: -
J: TRBJ2-3
size: -
V: TRBV6-6

CDR3: CASSLSYEQYF
DNA: TGTGCCAGCAGCTTAAGTTACGAGCAGTACTTC
D: -
J: TRBJ2-7
size: -
V: TRBV7-8

CDR3: CASSLVDSATGELFF
DNA: TGTGCCAGCAGCTTAGTGGATAGCGCCACCGGGGAGCTGTTTTTT
D: -
J: TRBJ2-2
size: once
V: TRBV7-9

CDR3: CASRDRSGGTNEQFF
DNA: TGTGCCAGCAGGGATCGGAGCGGGGGGACCAATGAGCAGTTCTTC
D: TRBD2
J: TRBJ2-1
size: -
V: TRBV11-2

CDR3: CATQVSSGNTIYF
DNA: TGCGCCACCCAGGTGTCCTCTGGAAACACCATATATTTT
D: -
J: TRBJ1-3
size: -
V: TRBV10-1

CDR3: CATRWTGVIGSPLHF
DNA: TGTGCCACGAGGTGGACAGGGGTTATCGGTTCACCCCTCCACTTT
D: TRBD1
J: TRBJ1-6
size: -
V: TRBV3-1/TRBV3-2

CDR3: CASSPGQSGYTF
DNA: TGTGCCAGCAGCCCAGGACAGTCCGGCTACACCTTC
D: -
J: TRBJ1-2
size: -
V: TRBV7-9

CDR3: CSAEESYEQYF
DNA: TGCAGCGCTGAGGAGTCCTACGAGCAGTACTTC
D: -
J: TRBJ2-7
size: -
V: TRBV29-1